The 2 T cell receptor beta chains given below trace back to one sample, sequenced in a study of blood T cell repertoires in COVID-19. Using immunoSEQ multiplex PCR, the repertoire was profiled, and TCRdb retains in-frame clones only, with some absent. Altogether almost 250,000 clones are present, roughly 86% being singletons, with the ten largest covering 5.5% to 6%. Sequenced material: peripheral blood. These receptor sequences come from a woman at least 80 years old with COVID-19, enrolled during active disease.

The CDR3 DNA is TGTGCCAGCAGTACAGGGACAGTGCTCTATGGCTACACCTTC. Protein sequence: CASSTGTVLYGYTF. This chain joins TRBV11-2 and TRBJ1-2; the match to TRBD1 covers 7 bases. With 6 bases clipped from V and 4 bases from J, the junction kept 8 bases outside the gene matches. CDR1 and CDR2 (germline): SGHAT, FQNNGV. This CDR3 has 14 residues.

The chain recombines TRBV6-1 with TRBJ1-6, with D possibly matching TRBD1 (6 bases). The germline V gene has CDR1 MNHNS and CDR2 SASEGT. This CDR3 contains 17 residues. V was pared by 4 bases and J by 0 bases, with 13 bases between. CDR3 residues: CASSARQANSYNSPLHF. The CDR3 region has the DNA TGTGCCAGCAGTGCCAGACAGGCAAACTCCTATAATTCACCCCTCCACTTT.